This T cell receptor beta chain was identified during a study of blood T cells in healthy people across ages. Broader study findings: Researchers judged that diversity estimates from one million T cells fell short of true values.

V lost 3 bases and J lost 11, with 8 bases in between. The CDR3 is made up of 12 amino acids. As regards this clonotype: Antigen specificity is unknown.

A second PCR of 7 to 11 cycles used a sample-barcoded 5' primer and a J-beta primer mix. TCRdb re-derived calls from the 5' RACE reads in MiXCR, one entry per CDR3 protein. The sample has about 730,000 distinct CDR3 sequences, roughly 47% seen once. The sequencing input was blood. The J gene is TRBJ1-6, the V gene TRBV12-3 or TRBV12-4; unclear D gene. This TCR was sampled from a woman aged 60-75 years in good health. The CDR3 region is CASSLEYPPLHF. In DNA, the CDR3 is TGTGCCAGCAGTTTGGAGTATCCACCCCTCCACTTT.